This T cell receptor (beta chain) is from a study of early T cells in non-severe SARS-CoV-2 infection. V dropped 0 bases and J dropped 10 bases, with 19 bases sitting between them. Per germline, CDR1 DFQATT and CDR2 SNEGSKA (reference sequence). The CDR3 loop spans 15 amino acids. Each CDR3 protein gets one entry after TCRdb re-called the 5' RACE reads with MiXCR. The table lists tens of thousands of distinct CDR3 sequences, around 5.8% of them singletons. This clonotype was observed at least ten times. The chain links TRBV20-1 to TRBJ2-1; D could derive from TRBD1 or TRBD2 (5 bases each). Sequencing was performed on whole blood. The TCR originated in an adult who was a healthcare worker with PCR-confirmed SARS-CoV-2 infection or an uninfected control (not recorded which). The DNA of the CDR3 is TGCAGTGCTAGAGATCAGGAAGAGGGGTTTTGGGAGCAGTTCTTC. As protein: CSARDQEEGFWEQFF.